The sequence of this T cell receptor (beta chain) was determined in a study of molecular identifiers for immune sequencing clone quantification. About the study: The replicates split RNA from roughly 20,000 or 100,000 naive CD8 cells five ways and sequenced four.

With 10%, 30% or 50% of RNA, about 17,000 to 1,000,000 naive CD8 T cells were sequenced. Naive CD8 T cells were sorted, and the gate applied was CD8+CD4-CCR7+CD45RA+. The CDR3 covers 13 residues. The ends were cut back, 6 bases at V and 5 bases at J, with 11 bases in the middle. TCRdb reprocessed the PCR reads via MiXCR and lists one record per CDR3 protein. The sample records about 510,000 distinct CDR3 sequences, around 25% being singletons. This clonotype has ten or more counts. Material: naive CD8+ T cells from blood, with Jurkat cell RNA spiked in. The subset was: FACS-sorted CD8+CD4-CCR7+CD45RA+ naive T cells. The chain uses TRBV12-3 or TRBV12-4 and TRBJ1-5; maybe TRBD1 (6 bases). The source is a human donor in good health. Some libraries in this study had Jurkat cell RNA spiked in. CDR3 loop: CASSLAGDQPQHF. CDR3 DNA sequence: TGTGCCAGCAGCCTAGCAGGGGATCAGCCCCAGCATTTT.